The sequence of this T cell receptor beta chain was determined in a study of cytomegalovirus exposure and HLA in healthy donors. PCR involved 60 Vbeta and 13 Jbeta primers. Some clones are missing from TCRdb's copy, which holds only in-frame ones; the method was immunoSEQ multiplex PCR. The repertoire holds 140,000 or so clones, with roughly 90% as singletons. The sample consisted of PBMCs. The clonotype comes from a woman aged 40-49 years in good health and CMV-seronegative.

CDR3 sequence (DNA): TGCGCCAGCAGGACGGGCCGGGCGCGGACTAGGGCCTCTCAAGAGACCCAGTACTTC. Translating it yields CASRTGRARTRASQETQYF. The chain recombines TRBV23-1 with TRBJ2-5; 7 nucleotides line up with TRBD2. TRBV23-1 is filed as an ORF, its function uncertain. This CDR3 is 19 amino acids long. The V segment lost 6 bases and the J segment 2 bases; nucleotides outside the gene matches: 21.